The clone carrying this T cell receptor (beta chain) has just a few counts. Its antigen is unidentified. Semi-nested PCR with Nested Universal Primer A followed constant-region reverse priming of full-length variable regions. MiXCR was run by TCRdb on the 5' RACE reads, yielding one entry per CDR3 protein. The sample includes approximately 60,000 distinct CDR3 sequences, around 21% of them seen just once. Notes on the study in general: The TCR gene usage of tumor memory CD4+ T cells clustered together with blood and lymph node memory CD4+ cells and with lymph node naive CD4+ cells. Tumor Treg TCRs overlapped most with tumor naive CD4+ cells.

Cells sorted as Tregs were CD4+, CD25+ and CD127-/low. The sequence came from a female donor with breast cancer. Sequencing was performed on tumor-infiltrating Tregs sorted from the breast tumor.

The chain's CDR3 is CASSQGRGWSDTQYF. The CDR3 bases are TGCGCCAGCAGCCAAGGAAGGGGATGGTCGGATACGCAGTATTTT. The chain combines TRBV4-3 with TRBJ2-3; the D gene is possibly TRBD1 (5 bases). V lost 1 base, J lost 6 bases, and 14 bases lay in between. The CDR3 runs 15 residues. Germline V gene data show CDR1 as LGHNA and CDR2 as YSLEER.